This T cell receptor (beta chain) was captured by sequencing in a study of CD8 T cells in ankylosing spondylitis. Points from the study as a whole: Disease-linked clones reportedly showed significant enrichment in matched ankylosing spondylitis synovial fluid. Reactive arthritis synovial fluid and blood were previously reported to contain some motif variants.

One entry per CDR3 protein, called by TCRdb with MiXCR from the 5' RACE reads. This repertoire shows 150,000 to 200,000 distinct CDR3 sequences, over 10% found once; its top ten account for approximately 11%. This clonotype was found many times. Its antigen is still unknown. The CDR3 has 13 residues. V was shortened by 1 base and J by 5 bases, with 5 bases between the two germline ends. CDR1 is MGHDK, CDR2 SYGVNS, per germline. This sequence was found in a female donor with ankylosing spondylitis or in good health (not recorded which). Sequences were obtained from blood, either unsorted or a sorted T cell fraction (not recorded which). This chain links TRBV25-1 with TRBJ2-2; D remains ambiguous. The CDR3 DNA reads as TGTGCCAGCAGTGAATTTAGGACCGGGGAGCTGTTTTTT. Translation: CASSEFRTGELFF.